Presented here are 16 T cell receptor beta chains from one specimen sequenced in a study of blood T cell repertoires in COVID-19. Here immunoSEQ multiplex PCR was the method, and the copy in TCRdb shows in-frame clones only, minus some. The sample includes roughly 120,000 clones, roughly 86% of them seen just once. The sample was peripheral blood. These receptors all stem from a human donor in a cohort sampled during active COVID-19.

The chain employs TRBV2 and TRBJ1-4; no firm D call. The CDR3 spans 14 residues. V shed 7 bases and J shed 6 bases, with 15 bases lying between them. The germline CDR1 and CDR2 sequences are SNHLY and FYNNEI. The CDR3 protein is CASTPRDIDEKLFF. CDR3 sequence (DNA): TGTGCCAGCACCCCACGCGACATCGATGAAAAACTGTTTTTT.

V gene TRBV6-2 or TRBV6-3 combines with J gene TRBJ1-3; D might be TRBD1 (5 bases). The germline V and J ends were trimmed by 6 bases and 2 bases, with 14 bases remaining between them. The CDR3 loop spans 15 amino acids. Germline V gene lookup returns CDR1 MNHEY and CDR2 SVGEGT. The CDR3 protein is CASSRVEGAGNTIYF. The CDR3 DNA sequence: TGTGCCAGCAGCCGCGTTGAAGGGGCTGGAAACACCATATATTTT.

The CDR3 here is CASSDFGQGGETQYF. The DNA for the CDR3 is TGTGCCAGTAGTGATTTCGGACAGGGGGGAGAGACCCAGTACTTC. J is TRBJ2-5 and V is TRBV19; 10 nucleotides match TRBD1. The J segment lost 4 bases and the V segment lost 5 bases, leaving 7 bases of the junction unmatched. The germline gives CDR1 LNHDA, CDR2 SQIVND (reference sequence). The CDR3 is 15 amino acids.

The CDR3 loop reads CASRSGAGRYDTQYF. DNA of the CDR3: TGTGCCAGCAGATCCGGCGCGGGAAGGTATGATACGCAGTATTTT. The chain links TRBV2 to TRBJ2-3, with D perhaps matching TRBD2 (6 bases). V was clipped by 6 bases and J by 6 bases, with 19 bases between them. Per the germline V gene, CDR1 is SNHLY and CDR2 is FYNNEI. This CDR3 region has 15 residues.

The rearrangement uses TRBV7-3 and TRBJ2-7, with 11 nucleotides matching TRBD2. Trimming at V came to 4 bases and at J to 4 bases, leaving 3 bases not matched to a gene. CDR3 length: 14 residues. Germline V gives CDR1 SGHTA, CDR2 FQGTGA. Here the CDR3 reads CASSSTSGDYEQYF. CDR3 sequence (DNA): TGTGCCAGCAGCTCGACTAGCGGGGATTACGAGCAGTACTTC.

V usage is TRBV6-5 and J usage is TRBJ2-1; possible D gene TRBD2, 6 bases. Germline lookup yields CDR1 MNHEY and CDR2 SVGAGI. The CDR3 runs 14 residues. Trimming took 8 bases from V and 4 from J, leaving 15 bases between them. Written as DNA, the CDR3 is TGTGCCAGCTCTGGGCGGGGACGTTACAATGAGCAGTTCTTC. It encodes CASSGRGRYNEQFF.

The chain links TRBV12-3 or TRBV12-4 to TRBJ1-4; a possible D gene is TRBD1 (5 bases). The CDR3 is 13 amino acids. Trimming stripped 5 bases from V and 12 bases from J, with 16 bases between. CDR3 coding DNA: TGTGCCAGCAGTCCCCGGGAGGGGAGGCAACTGTTTTTT. Protein product: CASSPREGRQLFF.

V usage is TRBV5-1 and J usage is TRBJ2-2, with 8 bases that match TRBD1. Looked up from germline, CDR1 is SGHRS and CDR2 is YFSETQ. The V gene end was trimmed by 6 bases and the J gene end by 2 bases; junction bases not matched to a gene: 6. The CDR3 covers 15 residues. CDR3: CASISGTGNTGELFF. The DNA of the CDR3 is TGCGCCAGCATATCCGGGACAGGCAACACCGGGGAGCTGTTTTTT.

This clone has ten or more counts. The chain joins TRBV11-2 to TRBJ2-1; weak D call: TRBD2 (6 bases). In germline, CDR1 is SGHAT, CDR2 FQNNGV. V lost 8 bases to trimming and J lost 0 bases, with 8 bases between them. The CDR3 has 13 amino acids. The CDR3 reads CASRGYSYNEQFF. The DNA of the CDR3 is TGTGCCAGCCGGGGGTACTCCTACAATGAGCAGTTCTTC.

This rearrangement joins TRBV11-2 to TRBJ2-2, with unresolved D. The CDR3 is 15 residues long. V lost 6 bases to trimming and J lost 1 base, with 12 bases between them. Germline loops: CDR1 SGHAT, CDR2 FQNNGV. The CDR3 is CASRLPTENTGELFF. CDR3 sequence (DNA): TGTGCCAGCAGACTCCCAACAGAGAACACCGGGGAGCTGTTTTTT.

This chain links TRBV19 with TRBJ1-2; 10 nucleotides match TRBD1. CDR3 length: 15 residues. Looked up from germline, CDR1 is LNHDA and CDR2 is SQIVND (reference sequence). The ends lost 4 bases at V and 8 bases at J; junction bases unmatched: 10. CDR3 region: CASSTSGTGAAGYTF. The CDR3 nucleotides read TGTGCCAGTAGTACCTCCGGGACAGGGGCGGCCGGCTACACCTTC. Full variable domain (remainder filled in from reference TRBV19 and TRBJ1-2): DGGITQSPKYLFRKEGQNVTLSCEQNLNHDAMYWYRQDPGQGLRLIYYSQIVNDFQKGDIAEGYSVSREKKESFPLTVTSAQKNPTAFYLCASSTSGTGAAGYTFGSGTRLTVV.

The chain links TRBV9 to TRBJ2-7; D gene uncertain. With 0 bases removed from V and 0 bases from J, the gap between germline ends came to 7 bases. The germline V gene has CDR1 SGDLS and CDR2 YYNGEE. CDR3 length equals 14 residues. CDR3 in amino acids: CASSVDLSSYEQYF. The CDR3 DNA follows: TGTGCCAGCAGCGTAGATCTGAGCTCCTACGAGCAGTACTTC.

The V call is TRBV30, the J call TRBJ1-1; D is ambiguous. Trimming took 4 bases from V and 1 from J, leaving 16 bases between them. Germline CDR1 is GTSNPN and CDR2 is SVGIG (reference sequence). There are 15 residues in the CDR3. The CDR3 here is CAWNLAGSGNTEAFF. CDR3 nucleotide sequence: TGTGCCTGGAACTTGGCAGGCTCAGGGAACACTGAAGCTTTCTTT.

The chain has TRBV24-1 and TRBJ2-1; 7 bases fit TRBD1. The CDR3 loop spans 12 amino acids. The germline V gene encodes CDR1 KGHDR and CDR2 SFDVKD. Trimming cost V 3 bases and J 9 bases; bases outside gene matches: 1. CDR3 loop: CATSDRGLEQFF. The DNA for the CDR3 is TGTGCCACCAGTGATAGGGGGCTTGAGCAGTTCTTC.

The chain recombines TRBV2 with TRBJ2-7; weak D call: TRBD2 (5 bases). Trimming took 6 bases from V and 3 from J, leaving 18 bases between them. Per the germline V gene, CDR1 is SNHLY and CDR2 is FYNNEI. The length of the CDR3 is 15 residues. In DNA form, the CDR3 reads TGTGCCAGCAGGAAAGAATTGCTAGACTACTACGAGCAGTACTTC. This gives the protein CASRKELLDYYEQYF. Supplemented by reference TRBV2 and TRBJ2-7, the full variable domain reads EPEVTQTPSHQVTQMGQEVILRCVPISNHLYFYWYRQILGQKVEFLVSFYNNEISEKSEIFDDQFSVERPDGSNFTLKIRSTKLEDSAMYFCASRKELLDYYEQYFGPGTRLTVT.

This chain uses TRBV11-2 with TRBJ2-7, with 10 bases aligning to TRBD2. J lost 1 base, V lost 1 base, and 1 base had no gene match. Germline CDR1 is SGHAT and CDR2 is FQNNGV. The CDR3 sequence is 15 residues long. CDR3 coding DNA: TGTGCCAGCAGCTTAGCTAGCGGGAGATCCTACGAGCAGTACTTC. Its translation: CASSLASGRSYEQYF.